These 32 T cell receptor beta chains share one sample of origin, sequenced in a study of long-term antiretroviral therapy in people with HIV. Version v3.0 of the immunoSEQ assay was performed at survey level. Profiled with immunoSEQ multiplex PCR; TCRdb holds only in-frame clones, not every one. This sample has just over 15,000 clones; about 86% occur once, and the top ten carry about 17%. This sample comprised unsorted PBMCs, obtained just before starting antiretroviral therapy. The receptors originated from a middle-aged man with HIV.

The J gene is TRBJ2-7, the V gene TRBV4-1, with D tentatively TRBD1 (5 bases). There are 13 residues in the CDR3. The V end lost 1 base, the J end lost 7 bases, and 11 bases lay between the germline ends. In germline, CDR1 is MGHRA, CDR2 YSYEKL. Here the CDR3 reads CASSQAQGWEQYF. In DNA form, the CDR3 reads TGCGCCAGCAGCCAAGCGCAGGGTTGGGAGCAGTACTTC.

The chain combines TRBV2 with TRBJ1-1; 9 nucleotides align to TRBD1. J was trimmed by 3 bases and V by 5 bases; bases with no gene match: 4. Germline loops: CDR1 SNHLY, CDR2 FYNNEI. The CDR3 has 14 residues. CDR3 sequence (DNA): TGTGCCAGCAGTCAACAGGGGGCGGACACTGAAGCTTTCTTT. Protein: CASSQQGADTEAFF.

The chain links TRBV5-5 to TRBJ1-4; no reliable D call. The CDR3 has 18 residues. Germline-derived CDR1 and CDR2 are SGHKS and YYEKEE (reference sequence). Trimming shortened V by 0 bases and J by 0 bases, and 15 bases separated the two germline ends. The CDR3 is CASSLGLKLAATNEKLFF. DNA for the CDR3: TGTGCCAGCAGCTTGGGCCTTAAATTAGCTGCAACTAATGAAAAACTGTTTTTT.

The rearrangement joins TRBV11-2 to TRBJ2-7; D possibly corresponds to TRBD1 (5 bases). The V end lost 3 bases, the J end lost 5 bases, and 11 bases lay between the germline ends. The CDR3 is made up of 13 amino acids. Germline V lookup: CDR1 SGHAT, CDR2 FQNNGV. The CDR3 sequence is CASSFLQVDEQYF. CDR3 nucleotides: TGTGCCAGCAGCTTTTTACAGGTTGACGAGCAGTACTTC.

J is TRBJ2-1 and V is TRBV7-9; 8 bases line up with TRBD1. J lost 2 bases, V lost 5 bases, and 5 bases had no gene match. From germline, CDR1 is SEHNR and CDR2 FQNEAQ (reference sequence). There are 15 residues in the CDR3. In nucleotides, the CDR3 is TGTGCCAGCAGCATCATGACAGGGGCCTACAATGAGCAGTTCTTC. Amino acids: CASSIMTGAYNEQFF.

The chain couples TRBV27 to TRBJ1-5, with D unclear. The V gene's germline CDR1 is MNHEY and CDR2 SMNVEV (reference sequence). CDR3 size: 13 residues. Trimming removed 5 bases at V and 7 bases at J, with 12 bases between. In DNA form, the CDR3 reads TGTGCCAGCAGTGTTAGGGCTGGGCAGCCCCAGCATTTT. Encoded protein: CASSVRAGQPQHF.

This chain links TRBV4-1 with TRBJ1-6, with no clear D. The CDR3 extends over 15 amino acids. Looked up from germline, CDR1 is MGHRA and CDR2 is YSYEKL. V was trimmed by 1 base and J by 7 bases, leaving 11 bases between them. In nucleotides, the CDR3 is TGCGCCAGCAGCCAAGGGAGGAACGGAAATTCACCCCTCCACTTT. Translation: CASSQGRNGNSPLHF.

The V gene is TRBV5-6, the J gene TRBJ2-1; D unresolved. This CDR3 contains 12 residues. V was pared by 2 bases and J by 9 bases, with 9 bases between. Germline V CDR1 and CDR2: SGHDT, YYEEEE. The CDR3 nucleotides read TGTGCCAGCAGCTTCACGTCGGCTGAGCAGTTCTTC. Protein product: CASSFTSAEQFF.

CDR3 DNA: TGTGCCAGCAGAGGGACAGGGCCTAACTATGGCTACACCTTC. Its protein product is CASRGTGPNYGYTF. The chain carries TRBV27 and TRBJ1-2; 9 bases agree with TRBD1. V lost 6 bases and J lost 0; bases outside the gene matches: 2. From germline, CDR1 is MNHEY and CDR2 SMNVEV (reference sequence). This CDR3 has 14 residues.

The chain uses TRBV6-1 and TRBJ2-1; possible D gene TRBD2, 5 bases. Germline-derived CDR1 and CDR2 are MNHNS and SASEGT. The CDR3 has 13 residues. V lost 3 bases and J 13 bases, leaving 16 bases between the germline ends. CDR3 sequence reads: CASSDIQDSEQFF. CDR3 DNA: TGTGCCAGCAGTGATATCCAGGACTCCGAACAGTTCTTC.

The J gene is TRBJ2-7, the V gene TRBV29-1; perhaps TRBD1 as D (6 bases). V lost 0 bases and J 1 base, leaving 13 bases between the germline ends. The CDR3 length is 15 residues. CDR1 is SQVTM, CDR2 ANQGSEA, per germline. The DNA of the CDR3 is TGCAGCGTTGAAGATGGGCAGGGGTTGTCCTACGAGCAGTACTTC. Protein sequence: CSVEDGQGLSYEQYF.

This chain links TRBV19 with TRBJ1-2; TRBD1 is a possible D gene (5 bases). From germline, CDR1 is LNHDA and CDR2 SQIVND (reference sequence). V was clipped by 7 bases and J by 6 bases, with 9 bases between them. The CDR3 runs to 11 residues. DNA of the CDR3: TGTGCCAGTATAGGGGAGCATGGCTACACCTTC. Translated, it gives CASIGEHGYTF.

This clone was counted only a few times. The chain couples TRBV7-6 to TRBJ2-7; no clear D. Germline V CDR1 and CDR2: SGHVS, FNYEAQ. CDR3 length equals 14 residues. V gave up 1 base and J gave up 1 base, with 8 bases separating them. CDR3 region: CASSLDVGSYEQYF. The CDR3 nucleotides read TGTGCCAGCAGCTTAGACGTCGGTTCCTACGAGCAGTACTTC.

The chain uses TRBV19 and TRBJ2-3, with 7 bases fitting TRBD2. J was trimmed by 0 bases and V by 4 bases; bases with no gene match: 4. In germline, CDR1 is LNHDA, CDR2 SQIVND (reference sequence). CDR3 length: 15 residues. The DNA of the CDR3 is TGTGCCAGTAGTAAAGCGGGATCTAGCACAGATACGCAGTATTTT. It specifies CASSKAGSSTDTQYF.

This chain connects TRBV4-1 to TRBJ1-1; 10 bases map to TRBD1. The CDR3 contains 17 residues. CDR1 is MGHRA, CDR2 YSYEKL, per germline. The V segment lost 3 bases and the J segment 2 bases; nucleotides outside the gene matches: 9. DNA for the CDR3: TGCGCCAGCAGCCACCGGGACAGGGGATTTAGAAACACTGAAGCTTTCTTT. It translates to CASSHRDRGFRNTEAFF.

The chain joins TRBV5-1 to TRBJ1-1; D is perhaps TRBD1 (6 bases). V was shortened by 6 bases and J by 7 bases, with 25 bases between the two germline ends. This CDR3 is 16 amino acids long. Germline V lookup: CDR1 SGHRS, CDR2 YFSETQ. The CDR3 region is CASTPSGTRETDEAFF. In nucleotides, the CDR3 is TGCGCCAGCACGCCCTCCGGGACAAGGGAAACCGATGAAGCTTTCTTT.

The chain joins TRBV6-6 to TRBJ2-5, with D possibly TRBD2 on 6 matching bases. V was clipped by 5 bases and J by 5 bases, with 12 bases between them. The germline gives CDR1 MNHNY, CDR2 SVGAGI (reference sequence). The CDR3 has 13 amino acids. CDR3 DNA sequence: TGTGCCAGCAGTACGTGGAGGGAGGAGACCCAGTACTTC. Translating gives CASSTWREETQYF.

The V gene is TRBV6-6, the J gene TRBJ2-1; 8 bases are a match to TRBD2. The trim removed 4 bases at V and 5 bases at J, leaving 7 bases unmatched. The length of the CDR3 is 15 residues. Looked up from germline, CDR1 is MNHNY and CDR2 is SVGAGI (reference sequence). This CDR3 reads CASSWGAGGDNEQFF. Written as DNA, the CDR3 is TGTGCCAGCAGTTGGGGGGCGGGGGGAGACAATGAGCAGTTCTTC.

The gene calls are TRBV6-4 and TRBJ2-3; 8 bases match TRBD2. The CDR3 is made up of 17 amino acids. With V trimmed by 11 bases and J by 0 bases, 16 bases remained unmatched. Germline loops: CDR1 MRHNA, CDR2 SNTAGT. CDR3 region: CARLLADSPESTDTQYF. The CDR3 bases are TGTGCCCGCTTACTAGCGGACTCGCCCGAAAGCACAGATACGCAGTATTTT.

The V gene is TRBV9, the J gene TRBJ2-2, with D unresolved. The CDR3 is made up of 12 amino acids. Germline CDR1 and CDR2: SGDLS and YYNGEE. The V gene lost 2 bases and the J gene lost 1 base, with 0 bases spanning the gap. The CDR3 sequence is CASSVNTGELFF. The CDR3 DNA reads TGTGCCAGCAGCGTGAACACCGGGGAGCTGTTTTTT.

The V call is TRBV11-3, the J call TRBJ2-1; D is unresolved. Trimming removed 4 bases from V and 5 bases from J, with 18 bases in between. Looked up from germline, CDR1 is SGHNT and CDR2 is YENEEA. CDR3 size: 16 residues. CDR3 amino acids: CASSSRYWTANNEQFF. CDR3 nucleotides: TGTGCCAGCAGCTCCCGATACTGGACGGCGAACAATGAGCAGTTCTTC.

The chain combines TRBV19 with TRBJ2-7; 11 bases are shared with TRBD2. There are 15 residues in the CDR3. V lost 5 bases and J lost 2; bases outside the gene matches: 5. The germline gives CDR1 LNHDA, CDR2 SQIVND (reference sequence). The CDR3 sequence is CASSSLLAGAYEQYF. For the CDR3, the DNA is TGTGCCAGTAGTTCCCTACTAGCGGGGGCCTACGAGCAGTACTTC.

The chain has TRBV5-6 and TRBJ1-1; 7 positions agree with TRBD1. The CDR3 loop spans 13 amino acids. Germline V lookup: CDR1 SGHDT, CDR2 YYEEEE. Unmatched junction bases numbered 9, after V lost 7 bases and J lost 6 bases. CDR3 region: CASALTTGPEAFF. The CDR3, as DNA: TGTGCCAGCGCTCTCACGACAGGGCCTGAAGCTTTCTTT.

The gene calls are TRBV10-2 and TRBJ2-7; D tentatively fits TRBD1 or TRBD2 (5 bases each). Between the trimmed V and J ends, which lost 4 bases and 1 base, there was a span of 8 bases. This CDR3 region has 13 residues. Germline assignment: CDR1 WSHSY and CDR2 SAAADI. The CDR3 sequence is CASSGDGSYEQYF. The DNA of the CDR3 is TGCGCCAGCAGTGGGGACGGTTCCTACGAGCAGTACTTC.

This clone appeared once. The chain links TRBV4-1 to TRBJ2-3; the D gene is possibly TRBD2 (5 bases). From germline, CDR1 is MGHRA and CDR2 YSYEKL. V lost 7 bases and J 6 bases, leaving 26 bases between the germline ends. This CDR3 has 17 amino acids. The CDR3: CASTRTIGRALDDTQYF. In DNA form, the CDR3 reads TGCGCCAGCACACGGACCATTGGGCGGGCCCTAGACGATACGCAGTATTTT.

The chain couples TRBV6-5 to TRBJ2-1; D is uncertain. V was pared by 5 bases and J by 9 bases, with 14 bases between. Germline CDR1 reads MNHEY; CDR2 reads SVGAGI. CDR3 length equals 13 residues. In DNA, the CDR3 is TGTGCCAGCAGTCTACTCGGCAGCCTTGAGCAGTTCTTC. Protein sequence: CASSLLGSLEQFF.

This clone was counted only a few times. V and J are TRBV2 and TRBJ1-4, with D maybe TRBD1 (6 bases). Per germline, CDR1 SNHLY and CDR2 FYNNEI. V was trimmed by 5 bases and J by 7 bases, leaving 14 bases between them. The CDR3 extends over 14 amino acids. CDR3 in amino acids: CASSRRRDTEKLFF. For the CDR3, the DNA is TGTGCCAGCAGTCGGCGAAGGGACACTGAAAAACTGTTTTTT.

V and J are TRBV9 and TRBJ2-2; 7 bases are a match to TRBD2. Germline CDR1 SGDLS, CDR2 YYNGEE. The CDR3 covers 15 residues. With 4 bases clipped from V and 7 bases from J, the junction kept 10 bases outside the gene matches. CDR3 region: CASSLQLASDGELFF. In DNA form, the CDR3 reads TGTGCCAGCAGCCTCCAACTAGCGTCCGACGGGGAGCTGTTTTTT.

This chain uses TRBV9 with TRBJ2-1; possibly TRBD1 or TRBD2 for D (5 bases each). Trimming removed 0 bases at V and 4 bases at J, with 14 bases between. The CDR3 sequence is 16 residues long. CDR1 SGDLS and CDR2 YYNGEE come from the germline V gene. The CDR3 nucleotides read TGTGCCAGCAGCGTAGACCCGGGACGGACTTACAATGAGCAGTTCTTC. Translation gives CASSVDPGRTYNEQFF.

This CDR3 reads CSVEVGQVEETQYF. The CDR3 nucleotides read TGCAGCGTTGAAGTCGGCCAGGTAGAAGAGACCCAGTACTTC. V is TRBV29-1 and J is TRBJ2-5; D call uncertain. Germline values: CDR1 SQVTM, CDR2 ANQGSEA. Deletions cut 1 base from V and 3 bases from J, with 12 bases between. CDR3 length: 14 amino acids.

The rearrangement joins TRBV2 to TRBJ2-1; TRBD1 agrees at 8 bases. With V trimmed by 6 bases and J by 6 bases, 10 bases remained unmatched. The length of the CDR3 is 15 residues. Germline lookup yields CDR1 SNHLY and CDR2 FYNNEI. CDR3 sequence reads: CASSPDRGSFNEQFF. CDR3 nucleotides: TGTGCCAGCAGCCCCGACAGGGGTAGTTTCAATGAGCAGTTCTTC. Full variable domain (rest looked up from reference TRBV2 and TRBJ2-1): EPEVTQTPSHQVTQMGQEVILRCVPISNHLYFYWYRQILGQKVEFLVSFYNNEISEKSEIFDDQFSVERPDGSNFTLKIRSTKLEDSAMYFCASSPDRGSFNEQFFGPGTRLTVL.

The genes are TRBV2 and TRBJ2-1, with no clear D. The CDR3 length is 13 residues. V was pared by 3 bases and J by 10 bases, with 13 bases between. The germline V gene has CDR1 SNHLY and CDR2 FYNNEI. The DNA of the CDR3 is TGTGCCAGCAGTGATCTCAAATCGGACGAGCAGTTCTTC. Protein sequence: CASSDLKSDEQFF.